Here is one T cell receptor beta chain with its context. In its sample, this clonotype was seen many times. It has no known antigen specificity. No much larger clone exists at a distance of one base, and base qualities are not known. The data stem from a study of CD8 T cells in ankylosing spondylitis (dated by TCRdb to the late 2010s). Regarding the research as a whole: The study set out to find disease-linked TCR variants by profiling T cell receptor beta repertoires in ankylosing spondylitis patients and healthy donors. Peripheral blood was sampled, and synovial fluid was also collected from ankylosing spondylitis patients. The full study cohort was made up of about 25 ankylosing spondylitis patients and 108 healthy donors. Points the paper makes about the study in general: The disease-linked clones were reported to be significantly enriched in matched synovial fluid samples from ankylosing spondylitis patients. A CD8+ phenotype was shown by the disease-linked clones, which were found at relatively low frequencies in peripheral blood. Some motif variants were previously reported in synovial fluid and blood of reactive arthritis patients, suggesting common disease-initiation mechanisms. A TCR beta motif of roughly 8 highly homologous amino acid variants appeared characteristic of blood from ankylosing spondylitis patients.

Reads for this sample came from an Illumina HiSeq 2500. TCR beta libraries were prepared by quantitative 5'-RACE with molecular barcodes. Per the original workflow: To identify disease-linked TCR variants, a new computational method was used, one built on a probabilistic model of VDJ rearrangement. TCRdb ran its own pipeline on the public reads, namely fastp trimming at Q25 and MiXCR clone calling, and kept in-frame beta chains. Rows are unified per CDR3 protein, each entry keeping the most common DNA and genes. These V and J calls originate from TCRdb's pipeline instead of the authors' own analysis. The sample includes around 150,000 distinct CDR3 sequences, with about 7% observed a single time. The ten largest clones add up to 12% of the sample. Based on the germline V gene, the CDR1 and CDR2 sequences are MNHNS and SASEGT. Its CDR3 holds 13 amino acids, cysteine through phenylalanine. Only the CDR3 portion is preserved as DNA: 39 bases, with reading frame beginning at the first base. The V and J ends are trimmed by 9 bases and 7 bases, leaving 19 bases between them.

The TCR originated in a female donor with ankylosing spondylitis or in good health (not recorded which). The chain employs TRBV6-1 and TRBJ2-7; a tentative D call is TRBD1 (6 bases match). Sample: blood, either unsorted or a sorted T cell fraction (not recorded which). The CDR3 protein: CASSVTGAREQYF. The DNA is TGTGCCAGTTCGGTGACAGGAGCCCGTGAGCAGTACTTC.